These 5 T cell receptor beta chains share one sample of origin, sequenced in a study of blood T cell repertoires in COVID-19. The repertoire was sequenced with immunoSEQ multiplex PCR; TCRdb's copy has only in-frame clones and lacks some. The repertoire has 250,000 or so clones, 90% of them found once; the top ten carry around 0.85%. Input material: PBMCs or T cells enriched from blood (not recorded which). These receptors came from a man aged 50 to 59 who had been exposed to COVID-19.

This clone occurred a few times. The CDR3 region is CASSPGTAHYEQYV. In DNA, the CDR3 is TGTGCCAGCTCACCAGGGACAGCTCACTACGAGCAGTACGTC. This sequence joins TRBV18 and TRBJ2-7; 7 nucleotides match TRBD1. The CDR3 spans 14 residues. CDR1 is KGHSH, CDR2 LQKENI, per germline. After removal of 2 bases from V and 3 bases from J, the junction contained 4 bases not matched to a gene.

The V call is TRBV30, the J call TRBJ2-7; D is unresolved. CDR1 and CDR2 from the germline V gene are GTSNPN and SVGIG (reference sequence). CDR3 length equals 11 residues. V lost 5 bases to trimming and J lost 12 bases, with 17 bases between them. This CDR3 is CAWSLGARWYF. The CDR3 DNA reads as TGTGCCTGGTCGTTAGGAGCCCGATGGTACTTC.

The CDR3 nucleotides are TGTGCCATCAGTCGGACGCCGGAGGGGTCGGGGTCACCCCTCCACTTT. This translates into CAISRTPEGSGSPLHF. V is TRBV10-3 and J is TRBJ1-6; a possible D gene is TRBD1 (5 bases). This CDR3 spans 16 amino acids. V lost 5 bases to trimming and J lost 10 bases, with 21 bases between them. Germline V gene sequence: CDR1 ENHRY, CDR2 SYGVKD.

This chain joins TRBV4-1 and TRBJ1-2; 8 bases map to TRBD1. This CDR3 is 14 amino acids long. Trimming cost V 3 bases and J 4 bases; bases outside gene matches: 4. Germline V gene data show CDR1 as MGHRA and CDR2 as YSYEKL. CDR3 bases: TGCGCCAGCAGCCAGCGGACAGGGACCTATGGCTACACCTTC. Protein sequence: CASSQRTGTYGYTF.

This chain uses TRBV27 with TRBJ2-2; 9 positions agree with TRBD2. This CDR3 comprises 18 residues. Germline CDR1 is MNHEY and CDR2 is SMNVEV (reference sequence). The junction had 10 bases not matched to a gene; V was cut back by 2 bases and J by 3 bases. The DNA of the CDR3 is TGTGCCAGCAGTTTAGGCTCGCTAGCGGGATCCTACACCGGGGAGCTGTTTTTT. Protein: CASSLGSLAGSYTGELFF.